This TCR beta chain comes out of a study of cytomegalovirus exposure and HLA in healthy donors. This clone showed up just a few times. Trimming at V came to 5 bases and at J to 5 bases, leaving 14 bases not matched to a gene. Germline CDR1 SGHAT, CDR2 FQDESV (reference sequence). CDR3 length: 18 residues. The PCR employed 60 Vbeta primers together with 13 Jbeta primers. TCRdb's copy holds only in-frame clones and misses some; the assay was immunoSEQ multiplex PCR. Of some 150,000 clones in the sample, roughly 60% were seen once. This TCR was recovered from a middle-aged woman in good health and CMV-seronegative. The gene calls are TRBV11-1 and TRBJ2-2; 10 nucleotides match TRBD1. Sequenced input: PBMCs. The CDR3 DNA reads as TGTGCCAGCAGCGAGAGGGGGCGAGGGACAGGGGCGACCGGGGAGCTGTTTTTT. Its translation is CASSERGRGTGATGELFF.